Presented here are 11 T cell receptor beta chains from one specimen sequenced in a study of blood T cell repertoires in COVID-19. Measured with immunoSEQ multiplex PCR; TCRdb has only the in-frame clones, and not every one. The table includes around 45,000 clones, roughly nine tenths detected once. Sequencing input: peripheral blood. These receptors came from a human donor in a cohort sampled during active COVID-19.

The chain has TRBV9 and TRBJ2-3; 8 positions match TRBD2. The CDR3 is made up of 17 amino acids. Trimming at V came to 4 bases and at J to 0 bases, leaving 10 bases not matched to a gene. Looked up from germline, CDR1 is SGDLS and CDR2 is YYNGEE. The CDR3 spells CASSFLAGLASTDTQYF. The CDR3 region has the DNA TGTGCCAGCAGCTTTCTAGCGGGCCTTGCTAGCACAGATACGCAGTATTTT.

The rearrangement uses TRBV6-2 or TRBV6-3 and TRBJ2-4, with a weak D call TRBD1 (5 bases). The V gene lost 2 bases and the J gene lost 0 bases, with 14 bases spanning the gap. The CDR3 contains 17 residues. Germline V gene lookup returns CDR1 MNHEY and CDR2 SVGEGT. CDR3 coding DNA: TGTGCCAGCAGTTACATGCAGGGATGGGGAGCCAAAAACATTCAGTACTTC. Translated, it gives CASSYMQGWGAKNIQYF.

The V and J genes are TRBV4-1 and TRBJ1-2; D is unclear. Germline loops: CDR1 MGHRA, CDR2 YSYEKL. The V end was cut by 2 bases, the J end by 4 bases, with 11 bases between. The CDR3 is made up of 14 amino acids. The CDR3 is CASSQPRQFYGYTF. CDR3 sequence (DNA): TGCGCCAGCAGCCAACCCCGACAATTCTATGGCTACACCTTC.

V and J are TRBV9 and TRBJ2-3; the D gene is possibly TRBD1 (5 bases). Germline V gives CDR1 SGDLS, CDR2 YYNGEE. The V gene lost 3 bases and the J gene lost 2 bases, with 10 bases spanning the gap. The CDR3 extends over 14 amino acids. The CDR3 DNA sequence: TGTGCCAGCAGCGCCGGACACGCCACAGATACGCAGTATTTT. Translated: CASSAGHATDTQYF.

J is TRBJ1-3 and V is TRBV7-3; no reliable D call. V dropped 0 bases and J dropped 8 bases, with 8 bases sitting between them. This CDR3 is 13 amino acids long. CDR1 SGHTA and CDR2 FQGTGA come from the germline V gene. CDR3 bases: TGTGCCAGCAGCTTAACCGCCGGGGACACCATATATTTT. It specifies CASSLTAGDTIYF.

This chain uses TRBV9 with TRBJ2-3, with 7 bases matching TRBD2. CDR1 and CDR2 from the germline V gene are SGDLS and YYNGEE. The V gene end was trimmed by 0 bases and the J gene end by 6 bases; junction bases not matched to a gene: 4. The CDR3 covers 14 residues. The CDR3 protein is CASSVEAGWDTQYF. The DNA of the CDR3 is TGTGCCAGCAGCGTAGAAGCGGGGTGGGATACGCAGTATTTT.

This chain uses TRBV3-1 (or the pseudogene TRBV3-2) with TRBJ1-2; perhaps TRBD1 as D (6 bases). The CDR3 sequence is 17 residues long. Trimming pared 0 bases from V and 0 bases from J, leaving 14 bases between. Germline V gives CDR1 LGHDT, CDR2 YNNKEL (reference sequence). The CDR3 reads CASSQDRDIGPNYGYTF. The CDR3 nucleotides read TGTGCCAGCAGCCAAGATAGGGACATAGGTCCTAACTATGGCTACACCTTC.

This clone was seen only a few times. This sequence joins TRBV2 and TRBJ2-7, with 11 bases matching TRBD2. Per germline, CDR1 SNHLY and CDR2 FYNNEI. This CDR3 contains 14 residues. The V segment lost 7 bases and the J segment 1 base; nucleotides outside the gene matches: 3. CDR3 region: CASISSGGSYEQYF. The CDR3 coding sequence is TGTGCCAGCATTTCTAGCGGGGGGTCCTACGAGCAGTACTTC.

CDR3 nucleotides: TGTGCCAGCAGCCCAGAGGGAGGGGATCTAGCCAAAAACATTCAGTACTTC. It encodes CASSPEGGDLAKNIQYF. The chain uses TRBV21-1 and TRBJ2-4; TRBD2, the D gene given by the table, was not confirmed from the DNA. TRBV21-1 is given as a pseudogene. The CDR3 runs to 17 residues.

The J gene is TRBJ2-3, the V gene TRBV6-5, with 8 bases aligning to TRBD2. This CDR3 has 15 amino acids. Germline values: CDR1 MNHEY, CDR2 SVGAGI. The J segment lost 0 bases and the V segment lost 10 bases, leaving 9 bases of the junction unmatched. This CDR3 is CATSRGGVSTDTQYF. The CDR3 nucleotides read TGTGCCACTAGTCGGGGGGGGGTGAGCACAGATACGCAGTATTTT.

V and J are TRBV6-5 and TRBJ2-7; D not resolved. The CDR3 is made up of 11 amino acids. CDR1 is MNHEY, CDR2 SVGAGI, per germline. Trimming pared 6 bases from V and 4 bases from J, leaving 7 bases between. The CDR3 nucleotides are TGTGCCAGCAGCCGTTTATACGAGCAGTACTTC. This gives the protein CASSRLYEQYF.